This T cell receptor (beta chain) was identified in a study of post-analysis software for immune sequencing data. The study, taken as a whole, reports: The study found significantly lower normalized Chao1 diversity in multiple sclerosis patients than in controls.

Unique molecular identifiers were carried by the TCR beta cDNA libraries. Input of roughly 0.9 to 11 million T cells yielded 500,000 to 650,000 cDNA molecules. From the PCR reads, TCRdb called clonotypes with MiXCR, one entry per CDR3 protein. This table has hundreds of thousands of distinct CDR3 sequences, 25% to 30% appearing once. This clonotype was seen ten or more times. Antigen specificity is unknown. Sequences were obtained from blood. This sequence originates from a girl aged 10 to 17 with multiple sclerosis.

Here the CDR3 reads CATNSGGAPDTQYF. In nucleotides, the CDR3 is TGTGCCACCAACAGCGGGGGGGCCCCAGATACGCAGTATTTT. The chain carries TRBV28 and TRBJ2-3; 10 bases fit TRBD2. The germline V gene has CDR1 MDHEN and CDR2 SYDVKM. V dropped 10 bases and J dropped 4; count of bases not matched to a gene: 8. The CDR3 sequence is 14 residues long. Together with reference TRBV28 and TRBJ2-3, the CDR3 gives the full variable domain: DVKVTQSSRYLVKRTGEKVFLECVQDMDHENMFWYRQDPGLGLRLIYFSYDVKMKEKGDIPEGYSVSREKKERFSLILESASTNQTSMYLCATNSGGAPDTQYFGPGTRLTVL.